This T cell receptor beta chain is drawn from a study of T cells in Graves' hyperthyroidism and ophthalmopathy. Findings of the study overall: Through a model of 13 V-J features, ophthalmopathy was separated from stable hyperthyroidism.

The germline V gene has CDR1 SGDLS and CDR2 YYNGEE. The CDR3 covers 16 residues. V lost 3 bases and J 1 base, leaving 13 bases between the germline ends. When ophthalmopathy did not progress within 18 months, Graves' hyperthyroidism was considered stable. Fresh peripheral blood, approximately 10 ml, was the source of the PBMCs. Authors of the study amplified TCR beta CDR3 regions from RNA transcripts. When the TCR CDR3 underwent first-round RT-PCR, the HTBI primer set was used. Each CDR3 protein is one row after TCRdb ran MiXCR on the multiplex PCR reads. The sample has about 720,000 distinct CDR3 sequences; roughly 15% are singletons. On this clonotype itself: Its antigen is currently unknown.

The chain combines TRBV9 with TRBJ1-4, with D perhaps TRBD1 (5 bases). The clonotype originates from a man between 18 and 35 years old with Graves' hyperthyroidism. Sequencing used blood. The CDR3 coding sequence is TGTGCCAGCAGCGAGGGCCGGGGGGGAACTAATGAAAAACTGTTTTTT. Amino acid sequence: CASSEGRGGTNEKLFF.